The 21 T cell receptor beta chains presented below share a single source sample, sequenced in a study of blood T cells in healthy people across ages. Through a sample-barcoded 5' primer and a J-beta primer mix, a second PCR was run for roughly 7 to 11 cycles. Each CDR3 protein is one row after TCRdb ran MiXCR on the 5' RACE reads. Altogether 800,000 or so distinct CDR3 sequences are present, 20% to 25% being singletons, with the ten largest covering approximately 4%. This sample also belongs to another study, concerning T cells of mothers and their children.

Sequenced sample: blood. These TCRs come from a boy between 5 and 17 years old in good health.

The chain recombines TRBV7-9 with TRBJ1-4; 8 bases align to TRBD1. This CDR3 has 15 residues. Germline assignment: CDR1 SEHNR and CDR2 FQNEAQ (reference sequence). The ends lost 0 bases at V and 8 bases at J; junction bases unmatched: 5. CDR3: CASSLALRGQEKLFF. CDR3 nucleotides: TGTGCCAGCAGCTTAGCGCTCAGGGGGCAAGAAAAACTGTTTTTT. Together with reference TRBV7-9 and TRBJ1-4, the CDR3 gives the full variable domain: DTGVSQNPRHKITKRGQNVTFRCDPISEHNRLYWYRQTLGQGPEFLTYFQNEAQLEKSRLLSDRFSAERPKGSFSTLEIQRTEQGDSAMYLCASSLALRGQEKLFFGSGTQLSVL.

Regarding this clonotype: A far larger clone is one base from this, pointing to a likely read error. CDR3 bases: TGCGCCAGCAGCTTGGGTGGCACAGATACGGAGTATTTT. Its protein is CASSLGGTDTEYF. The rearrangement uses TRBV5-1 and TRBJ2-3, with D unclear. CDR3 size: 13 residues. Germline CDR1 and CDR2: SGHRS and YFSETQ.

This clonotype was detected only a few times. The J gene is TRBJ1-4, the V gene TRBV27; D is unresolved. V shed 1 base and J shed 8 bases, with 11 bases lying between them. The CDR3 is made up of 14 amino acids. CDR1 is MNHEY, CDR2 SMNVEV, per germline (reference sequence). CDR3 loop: CASSLLAKEEKLFF. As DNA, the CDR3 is TGTGCCAGCAGTTTATTGGCGAAAGAGGAAAAACTGTTTTTT.

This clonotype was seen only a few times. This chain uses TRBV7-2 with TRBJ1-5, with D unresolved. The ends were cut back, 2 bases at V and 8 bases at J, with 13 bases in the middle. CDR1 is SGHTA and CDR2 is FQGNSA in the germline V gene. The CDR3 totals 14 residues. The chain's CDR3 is CASSLRLGREPQHF. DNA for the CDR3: TGTGCCAGCAGCTTACGGTTGGGGAGGGAGCCCCAGCATTTT.

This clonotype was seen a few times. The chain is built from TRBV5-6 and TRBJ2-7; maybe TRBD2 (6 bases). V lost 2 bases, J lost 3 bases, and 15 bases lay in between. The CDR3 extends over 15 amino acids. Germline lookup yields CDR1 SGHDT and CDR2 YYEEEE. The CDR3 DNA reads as TGTGCCAGCAGCTTCAGAAGCGGGCGGTACTACGAGCAGTACTTC. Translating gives CASSFRSGRYYEQYF.

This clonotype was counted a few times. CDR3 in amino acids: CASSEGTYTEAFF. Here the CDR3 DNA reads TGTGCCAGCAGCGAGGGGACTTACACTGAAGCTTTCTTT. The rearrangement uses TRBV9 and TRBJ1-1; perhaps TRBD1 as D (5 bases). CDR1 is SGDLS and CDR2 is YYNGEE in the germline V gene. V shed 3 bases and J shed 3 bases, with 9 bases lying between them. The CDR3 runs to 13 residues.

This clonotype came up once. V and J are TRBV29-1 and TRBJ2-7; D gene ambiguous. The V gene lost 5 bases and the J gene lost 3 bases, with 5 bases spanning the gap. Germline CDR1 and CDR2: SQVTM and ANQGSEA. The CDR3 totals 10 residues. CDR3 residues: CSVIIYEQYF. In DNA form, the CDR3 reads TGCAGCGTTATCATCTACGAGCAGTACTTC.

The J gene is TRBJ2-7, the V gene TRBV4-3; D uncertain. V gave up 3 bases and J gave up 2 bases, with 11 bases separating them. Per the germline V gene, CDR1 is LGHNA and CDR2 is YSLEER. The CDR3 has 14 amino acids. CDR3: CASSHGGSPYEQYF. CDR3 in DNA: TGCGCCAGCAGCCATGGTGGCAGCCCCTACGAGCAGTACTTC.

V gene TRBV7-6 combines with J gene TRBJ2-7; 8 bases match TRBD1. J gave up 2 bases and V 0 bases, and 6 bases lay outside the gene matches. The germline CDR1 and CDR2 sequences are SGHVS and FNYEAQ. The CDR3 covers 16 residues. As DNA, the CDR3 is TGTGCCAGCAGCTTAGCAAGTTGGACAGGGACCTACGAGCAGTACTTC. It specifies CASSLASWTGTYEQYF.

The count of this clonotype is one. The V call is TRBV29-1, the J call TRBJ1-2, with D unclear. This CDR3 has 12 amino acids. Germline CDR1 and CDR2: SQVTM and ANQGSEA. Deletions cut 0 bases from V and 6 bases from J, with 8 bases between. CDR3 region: CSVEDLLNGYTF. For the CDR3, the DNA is TGCAGCGTTGAAGACCTACTAAATGGCTACACCTTC.

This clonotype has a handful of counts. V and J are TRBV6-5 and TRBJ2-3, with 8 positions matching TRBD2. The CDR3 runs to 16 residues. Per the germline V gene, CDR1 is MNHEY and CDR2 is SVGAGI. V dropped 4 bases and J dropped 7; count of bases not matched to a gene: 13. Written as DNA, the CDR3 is TGTGCCAGCAGTTGGCGCCCAGCGGGGGATATAAATACGCAGTATTTT. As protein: CASSWRPAGDINTQYF.

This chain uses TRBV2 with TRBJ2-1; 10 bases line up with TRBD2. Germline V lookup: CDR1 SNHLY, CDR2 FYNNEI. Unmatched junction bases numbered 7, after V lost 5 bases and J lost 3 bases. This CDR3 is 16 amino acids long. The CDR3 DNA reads TGTGCCAGCAGTTTTTCAAGCGGGGGGGACTACAATGAGCAGTTCTTC. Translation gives CASSFSSGGDYNEQFF. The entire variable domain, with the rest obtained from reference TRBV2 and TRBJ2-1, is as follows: EPEVTQTPSHQVTQMGQEVILRCVPISNHLYFYWYRQILGQKVEFLVSFYNNEISEKSEIFDDQFSVERPDGSNFTLKIRSTKLEDSAMYFCASSFSSGGDYNEQFFGPGTRLTVL.

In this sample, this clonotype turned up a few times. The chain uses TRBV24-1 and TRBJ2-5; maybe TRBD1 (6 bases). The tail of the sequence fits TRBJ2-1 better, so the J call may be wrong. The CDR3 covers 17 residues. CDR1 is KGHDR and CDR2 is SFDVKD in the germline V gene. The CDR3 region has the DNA TGTGCCACCAGTGACCCAAACGGACAGTTTGCCTGCAATGAGCAGTTCTTC. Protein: CATSDPNGQFACNEQFF.

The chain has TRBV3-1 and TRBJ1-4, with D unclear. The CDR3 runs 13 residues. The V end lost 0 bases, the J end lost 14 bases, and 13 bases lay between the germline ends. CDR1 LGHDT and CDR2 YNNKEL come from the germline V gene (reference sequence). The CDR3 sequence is CASSQDIFGFLFF. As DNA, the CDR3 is TGTGCCAGCAGCCAAGATATTTTCGGGTTTCTGTTTTTT.

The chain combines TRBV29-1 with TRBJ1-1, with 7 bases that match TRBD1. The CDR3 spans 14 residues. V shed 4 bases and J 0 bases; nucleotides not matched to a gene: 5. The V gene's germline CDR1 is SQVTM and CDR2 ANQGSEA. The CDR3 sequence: CSVGPDRLNTEAFF. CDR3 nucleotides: TGCAGCGTTGGCCCGGACAGGTTGAACACTGAAGCTTTCTTT.

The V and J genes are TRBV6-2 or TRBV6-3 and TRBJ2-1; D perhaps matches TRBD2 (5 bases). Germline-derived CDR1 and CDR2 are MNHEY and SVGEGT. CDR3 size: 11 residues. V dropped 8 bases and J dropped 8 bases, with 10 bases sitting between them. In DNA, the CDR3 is TGTGCCAGCCAAAAGAGGGATGAGCAGTTCTTC. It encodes CASQKRDEQFF.

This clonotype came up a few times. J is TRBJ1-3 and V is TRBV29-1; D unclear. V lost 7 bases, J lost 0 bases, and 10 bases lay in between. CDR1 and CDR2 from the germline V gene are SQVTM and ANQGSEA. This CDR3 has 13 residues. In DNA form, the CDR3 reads TGCAGCGCCGAGCCGAGCTCTGGAAACACCATATATTTT. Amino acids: CSAEPSSGNTIYF.

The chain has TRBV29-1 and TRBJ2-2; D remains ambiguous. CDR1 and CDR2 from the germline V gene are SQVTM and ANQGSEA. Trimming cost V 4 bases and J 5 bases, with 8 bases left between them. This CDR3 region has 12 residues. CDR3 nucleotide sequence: TGCAGCGTTGGGGTGTGGACCGGGGAGCTGTTTTTT. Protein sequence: CSVGVWTGELFF.

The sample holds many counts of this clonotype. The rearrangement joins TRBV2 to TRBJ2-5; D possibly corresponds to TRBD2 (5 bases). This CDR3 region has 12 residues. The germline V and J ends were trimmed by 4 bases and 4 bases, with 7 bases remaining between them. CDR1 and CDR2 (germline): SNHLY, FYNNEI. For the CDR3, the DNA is TGTGCCAGCAGTGGGAGCGGAGAGACCCAGTACTTC. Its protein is CASSGSGETQYF.

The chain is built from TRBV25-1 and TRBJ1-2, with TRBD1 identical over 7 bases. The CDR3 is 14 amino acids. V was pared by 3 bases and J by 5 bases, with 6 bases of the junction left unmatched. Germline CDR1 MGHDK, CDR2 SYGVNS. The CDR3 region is CASSDSGGWYGYTF. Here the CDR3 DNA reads TGTGCCAGCAGTGATTCAGGGGGATGGTATGGCTACACCTTC.

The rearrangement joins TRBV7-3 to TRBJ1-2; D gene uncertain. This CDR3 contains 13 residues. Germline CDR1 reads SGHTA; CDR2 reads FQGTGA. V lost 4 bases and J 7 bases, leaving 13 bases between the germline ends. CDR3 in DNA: TGTGCCAGCAGCTCCCAGGCGGCGGGTGGCTACACCTTC. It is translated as CASSSQAAGGYTF. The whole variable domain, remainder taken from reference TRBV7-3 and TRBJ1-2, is GAGVSQTPSNKVTEKGKYVELRCDPISGHTALYWYRQSLGQGPEFLIYFQGTGAADDSGLPNDRFFAVRPEGSVSTLKIQRTERGDSAVYLCASSSQAAGGYTFGSGTRLTVV.